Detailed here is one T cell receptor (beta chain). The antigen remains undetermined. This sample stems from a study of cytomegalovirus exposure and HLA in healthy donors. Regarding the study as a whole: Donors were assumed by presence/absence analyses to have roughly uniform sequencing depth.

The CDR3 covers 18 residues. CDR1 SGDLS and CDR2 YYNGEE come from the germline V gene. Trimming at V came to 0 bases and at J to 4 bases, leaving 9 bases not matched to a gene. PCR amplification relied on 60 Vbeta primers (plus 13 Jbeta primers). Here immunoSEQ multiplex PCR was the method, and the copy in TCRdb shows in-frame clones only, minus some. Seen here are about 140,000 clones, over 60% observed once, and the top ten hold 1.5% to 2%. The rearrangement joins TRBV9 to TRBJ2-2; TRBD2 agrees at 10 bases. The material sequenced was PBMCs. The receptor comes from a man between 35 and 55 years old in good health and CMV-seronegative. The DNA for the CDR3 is TGTGCCAGCAGCGTAGGTCAAGCGGGAGGGCTGCGCACCGGGGAGCTGTTTTTT. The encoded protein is CASSVGQAGGLRTGELFF.